The sequence of this T cell receptor (beta chain) was determined in a study of tumour-infiltrating T cells in Burkitt lymphoma. Study-wide context: Productive clonality predicted overall and progression-free survival.

This clone was seen a few times. V was clipped by 6 bases and J by 0 bases; unmatched bases: 1. The CDR3 consists of 14 residues. Germline CDR1 and CDR2: MNHEY and SMNVEV (reference sequence). Produced via immunoSEQ multiplex PCR; TCRdb's table is partial and in-frame only. Of fewer than 5,000 clones listed, 16% are singletons. The chain uses TRBV27 and TRBJ1-3; TRBD1 matches at 8 bases. The sample was tumor tissue. This TCR was recovered from a human donor with diffuse large B-cell lymphoma. Some clones in this sample may be carry-over from other donors' samples. As DNA, the CDR3 is TGTGCCAGCAGCGGACAGGGCTCTGGAAACACCATATATTTT. It specifies CASSGQGSGNTIYF.